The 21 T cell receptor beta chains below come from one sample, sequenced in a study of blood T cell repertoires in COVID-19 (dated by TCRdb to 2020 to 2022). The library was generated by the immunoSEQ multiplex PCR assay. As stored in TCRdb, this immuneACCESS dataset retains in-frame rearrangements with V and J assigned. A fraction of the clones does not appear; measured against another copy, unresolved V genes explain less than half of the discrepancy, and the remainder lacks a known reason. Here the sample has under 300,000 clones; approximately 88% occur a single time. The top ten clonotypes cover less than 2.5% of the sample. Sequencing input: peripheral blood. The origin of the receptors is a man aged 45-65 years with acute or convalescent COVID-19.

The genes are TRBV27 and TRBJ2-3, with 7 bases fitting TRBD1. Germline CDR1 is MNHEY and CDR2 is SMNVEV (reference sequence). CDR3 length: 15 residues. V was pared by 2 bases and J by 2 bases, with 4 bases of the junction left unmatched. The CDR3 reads CASSLLTGDTDTQYF. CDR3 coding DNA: TGTGCCAGCAGTTTACTTACAGGGGACACAGATACGCAGTATTTT.

The CDR3 spells CASSQDLAVSNQPQHF. In nucleotides, the CDR3 is TGTGCCAGCAGCCAAGATCTAGCGGTAAGCAATCAGCCCCAGCATTTT. The chain links TRBV4-2 to TRBJ1-5; D is ambiguous. There are 16 residues in the CDR3. Per the germline V gene, CDR1 is LGHNA and CDR2 is YNFKEQ. V was clipped by 0 bases and J by 1 base, with 10 bases between them.

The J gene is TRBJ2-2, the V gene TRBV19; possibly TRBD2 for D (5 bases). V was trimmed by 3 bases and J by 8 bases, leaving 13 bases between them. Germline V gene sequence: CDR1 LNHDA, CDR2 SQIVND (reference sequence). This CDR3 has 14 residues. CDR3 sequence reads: CASSMGVGTGELFF. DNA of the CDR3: TGTGCCAGTAGTATGGGAGTCGGAACGGGGGAGCTGTTTTTT. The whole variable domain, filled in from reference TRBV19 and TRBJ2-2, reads DGGITQSPKYLFRKEGQNVTLSCEQNLNHDAMYWYRQDPGQGLRLIYYSQIVNDFQKGDIAEGYSVSREKKESFPLTVTSAQKNPTAFYLCASSMGVGTGELFFGEGSRLTVL.

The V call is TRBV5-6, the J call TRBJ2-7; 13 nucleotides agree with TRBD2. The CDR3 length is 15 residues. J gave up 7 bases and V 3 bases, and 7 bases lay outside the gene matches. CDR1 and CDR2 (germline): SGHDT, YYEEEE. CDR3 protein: CASSYLTSGGWEQYF. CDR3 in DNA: TGTGCCAGCAGCTACCTGACTAGCGGGGGGTGGGAGCAGTACTTC.

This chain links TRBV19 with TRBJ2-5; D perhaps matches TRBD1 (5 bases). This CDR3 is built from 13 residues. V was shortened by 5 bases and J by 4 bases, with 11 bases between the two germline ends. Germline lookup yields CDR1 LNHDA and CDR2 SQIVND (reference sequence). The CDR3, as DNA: TGTGCCAGTAGTGCCAGGGTAAGAGAGACCCAGTACTTC. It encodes CASSARVRETQYF.

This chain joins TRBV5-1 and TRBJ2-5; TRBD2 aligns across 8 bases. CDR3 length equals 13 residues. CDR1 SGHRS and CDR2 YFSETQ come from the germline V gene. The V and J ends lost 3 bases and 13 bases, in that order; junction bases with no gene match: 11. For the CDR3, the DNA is TGCGCCAGCAGCTCGGAAGGTAGCGGGGTTATGTACTTC. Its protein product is CASSSEGSGVMYF.

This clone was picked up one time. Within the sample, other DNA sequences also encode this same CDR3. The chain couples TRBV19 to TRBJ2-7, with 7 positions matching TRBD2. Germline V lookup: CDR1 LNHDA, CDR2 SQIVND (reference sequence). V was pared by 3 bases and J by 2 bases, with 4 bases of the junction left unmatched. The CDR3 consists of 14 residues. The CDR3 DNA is TGTGCCAGTAGTATCGGTCGGGGGGCCTACGAGCAGTACTTC. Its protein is CASSIGRGAYEQYF.

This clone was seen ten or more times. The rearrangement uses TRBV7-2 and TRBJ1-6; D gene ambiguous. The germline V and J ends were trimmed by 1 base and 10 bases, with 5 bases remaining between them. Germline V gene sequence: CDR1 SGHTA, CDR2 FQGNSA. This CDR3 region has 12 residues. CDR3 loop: CASSLGASPLHF. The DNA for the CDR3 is TGTGCCAGCAGCTTAGGGGCCTCACCCCTCCACTTT.

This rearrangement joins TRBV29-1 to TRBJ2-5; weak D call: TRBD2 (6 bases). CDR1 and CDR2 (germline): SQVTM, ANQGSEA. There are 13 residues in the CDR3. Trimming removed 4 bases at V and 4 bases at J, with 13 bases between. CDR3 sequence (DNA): TGCAGCGTTGGGCGGCAGGGAGGAGAGACCCAGTACTTC. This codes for CSVGRQGGETQYF.

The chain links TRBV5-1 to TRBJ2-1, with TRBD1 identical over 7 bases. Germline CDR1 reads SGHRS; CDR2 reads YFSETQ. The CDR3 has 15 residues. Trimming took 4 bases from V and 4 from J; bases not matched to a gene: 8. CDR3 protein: CASSETGVPYNEQFF. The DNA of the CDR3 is TGCGCCAGCAGCGAAACAGGGGTCCCATACAATGAGCAGTTCTTC.

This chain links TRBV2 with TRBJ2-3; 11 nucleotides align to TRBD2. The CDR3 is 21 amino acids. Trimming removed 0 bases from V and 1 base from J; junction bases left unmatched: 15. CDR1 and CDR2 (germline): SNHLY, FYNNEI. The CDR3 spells CASSEANMFSGGVWGTDTQYF. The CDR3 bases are TGTGCCAGCAGTGAAGCAAACATGTTTAGCGGGGGGGTTTGGGGCACAGATACGCAGTATTTT.

The CDR3 spells CASSQVRVRDTGELFF. CDR3 coding DNA: TGTGCCAGCAGCCAAGTGAGGGTCCGGGACACCGGGGAGCTGTTTTTT. The rearrangement joins TRBV3-1 (or the pseudogene TRBV3-2) to TRBJ2-2; tentative D call: TRBD2 (5 bases). This CDR3 contains 16 residues. Trimming removed 1 base at V and 3 bases at J, with 12 bases between. CDR1 and CDR2 from the germline V gene are LGHDT and YNNKEL (reference sequence).

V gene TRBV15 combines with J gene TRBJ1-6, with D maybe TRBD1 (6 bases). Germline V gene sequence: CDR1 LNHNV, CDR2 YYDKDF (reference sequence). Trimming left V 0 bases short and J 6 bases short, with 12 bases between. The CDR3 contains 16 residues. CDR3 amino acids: CATSREAGARNSPLHF. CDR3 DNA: TGTGCCACCAGCAGAGAAGCGGGGGCGCGTAATTCACCCCTCCACTTT.

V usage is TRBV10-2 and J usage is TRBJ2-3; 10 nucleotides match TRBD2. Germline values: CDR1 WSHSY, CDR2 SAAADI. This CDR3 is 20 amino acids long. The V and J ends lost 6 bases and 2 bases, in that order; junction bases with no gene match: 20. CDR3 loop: CASSTGGLASVGGVTDTQYF. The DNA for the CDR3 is TGCGCCAGCAGCACAGGGGGACTAGCGTCGGTCGGGGGAGTCACAGATACGCAGTATTTT.

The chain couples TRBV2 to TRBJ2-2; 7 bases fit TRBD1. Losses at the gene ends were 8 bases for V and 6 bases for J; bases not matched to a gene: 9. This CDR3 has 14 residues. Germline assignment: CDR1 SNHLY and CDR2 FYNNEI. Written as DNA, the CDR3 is TGTGCCAGCGGCGACAGGGTTAGCGCCGGGGAGCTGTTTTTT. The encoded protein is CASGDRVSAGELFF.

For the CDR3, the DNA is TGTGCCAGCAGCTCCCTTTTCTACAATGAGCAGTTCTTC. This encodes CASSSLFYNEQFF. The V gene is TRBV7-3, the J gene TRBJ2-1, with D unresolved. Between the trimmed V and J ends, which lost 4 bases and 3 bases, there was a span of 7 bases. Germline values: CDR1 SGHTA, CDR2 FQGTGA. The CDR3 has 13 amino acids.

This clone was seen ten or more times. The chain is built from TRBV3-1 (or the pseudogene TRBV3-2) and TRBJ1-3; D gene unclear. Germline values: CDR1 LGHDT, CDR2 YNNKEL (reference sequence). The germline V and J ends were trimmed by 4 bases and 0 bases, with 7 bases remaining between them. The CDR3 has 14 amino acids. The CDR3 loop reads CASSLDTSGNTIYF. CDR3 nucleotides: TGTGCCAGCAGCCTCGACACCTCTGGAAACACCATATATTTT.

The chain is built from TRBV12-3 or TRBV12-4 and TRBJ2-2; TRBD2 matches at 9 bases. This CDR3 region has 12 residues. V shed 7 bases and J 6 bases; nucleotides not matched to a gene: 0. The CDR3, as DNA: TGTGCCAGCATAGCGGGGGCCGGGGAGCTGTTTTTT. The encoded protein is CASIAGAGELFF.

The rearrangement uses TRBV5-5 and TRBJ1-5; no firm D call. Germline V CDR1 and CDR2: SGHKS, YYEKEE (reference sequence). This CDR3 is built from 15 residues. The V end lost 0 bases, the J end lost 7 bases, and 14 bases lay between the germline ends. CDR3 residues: CASSLGEARAQPQHF. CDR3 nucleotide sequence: TGTGCCAGCAGCTTGGGGGAGGCGAGGGCGCAGCCCCAGCATTTT.

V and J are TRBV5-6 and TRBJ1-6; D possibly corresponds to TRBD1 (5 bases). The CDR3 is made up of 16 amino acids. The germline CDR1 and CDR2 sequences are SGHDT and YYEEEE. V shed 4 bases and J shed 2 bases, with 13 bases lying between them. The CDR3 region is CASSTGRGTYNSPLHF. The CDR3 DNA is TGTGCCAGCAGCACTGGGAGGGGCACCTATAATTCACCCCTCCACTTT.

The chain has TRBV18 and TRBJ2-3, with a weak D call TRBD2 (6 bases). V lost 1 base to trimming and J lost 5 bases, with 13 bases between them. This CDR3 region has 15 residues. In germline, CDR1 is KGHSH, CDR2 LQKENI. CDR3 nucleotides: TGTGCCAGCTCACCACGCCCGGGGGTGGGAGATACGCAGTATTTT. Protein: CASSPRPGVGDTQYF.